These T cell receptor beta chains were read from a single sample in a study of cytomegalovirus exposure and HLA in healthy donors. This table comes from immunoSEQ multiplex PCR, and its TCRdb copy is limited to in-frame clones, with some not included. This sample carries tens of thousands of clones, more than 60% of them seen once, and the ten largest clones take around 10%. Material: PBMCs. These receptors were collected from a male donor in good health and CMV-seropositive. Each CDR3 is given with its conserved first and last residue. Fields, in order: V gene, J gene, clone size, CDR3 protein. Size values are once, few and many counts, or a class for expanded clones, and some rows have none.

TRBV7-3	TRBJ1-1	NA	CASSVMDRMAEAFF
TRBV7-8	TRBJ2-7	NA	CASSFRTGNEQYF
TRBV7-9	TRBJ2-1	few	CASNLNAIEYNEQFF
TRBV18	TRBJ1-5	NA	CASSQMDGGMSNQPQHF
TRBV11-2	TRBJ2-5	NA	CASSSGNLQETQYF
TRBV27	TRBJ1-2	NA	CASSKARDSYGYTF
TRBV7-6	TRBJ1-3	NA	CASSLAALTGSGNTIYF
TRBV7-9	TRBJ2-3	once	CSSTRYLASGRGTDTQYF
TRBV5-6	TRBJ2-7	few	CASSPGGLARGEQYF
TRBV29-1	TRBJ2-1	once	CSVAGTSGENSYNEQFF
TRBV27	TRBJ2-7	NA	CASRSRLAVSSYEQYF
TRBV30	TRBJ2-1	NA	CAWSGLAGLEQFF
TRBV6-5	TRBJ1-2	NA	CASSYSGTGKNYGYTF
TRBV7-9	TRBJ1-1	NA	CASAGGQNTEAFF
TRBV11-2	TRBJ1-3	NA	CASSPLGGSSGNTIYF
TRBV6-5	TRBJ2-4	NA	CASSYSDAVAKNIQYF
TRBV7-9	TRBJ2-7	NA	CASSAPGQGPYEQYF
TRBV7-2	TRBJ2-3	NA	CASSLDRDTQYF
TRBV27	TRBJ1-2	NA	CASSLNLGVSGYTF
TRBV21-1	TRBJ1-5	few	CASSPSKRQGLGNQPQHF
TRBV2	TRBJ1-6	NA	CASRGGEGTSPLHF
TRBV18	TRBJ2-3	NA	CASSPGASGNTDTQYF
TRBV6-1	TRBJ1-5	NA	CASSGAQGVANQPQHF
TRBV15	TRBJ2-3	NA	CATSGTRGDTQYF
TRBV5-1	TRBJ2-7	few	CASSEMGQGVSYEQYF
TRBV30	TRBJ1-6	NA	CAWGGGGDSPLHF
TRBV25-1	TRBJ2-7	NA	CASTRAGGAYEQYF
TRBV15	TRBJ1-3	NA	CATSGDRTPGNTIYF
TRBV13	TRBJ2-3	NA	CASGYRDRVDTQYF
TRBV5-1	TRBJ2-1	NA	CASSFDVVGGNEQFF
TRBV10-1	TRBJ1-1	NA	CASSEGQTEAFF
TRBV6-5	TRBJ2-5	few	CASRTGLALGTQYF
TRBV6-5	TRBJ2-2	NA	CASRGVQNTGELFF
TRBV6-1	TRBJ1-4	NA	CASRRDRFEKLFF
TRBV9	TRBJ1-1	NA	CASSIGQADTEAFF
TRBV5-6	TRBJ1-4	few	CASSPGTTNEKLFF
TRBV6-5	TRBJ1-2	NA	CASSAETANYGYTF
TRBV6-1	TRBJ2-3	few	CASSEAGGTDTQYF
TRBV7-2	TRBJ2-2	NA	CASSLPWDSSTGELFF
TRBV7-9	TRBJ2-1	once	CASSRSGGSYNEQFF
TRBV7-3	TRBJ1-5	NA	CASSLRSGTGGAAGVNQPQHF
TRBV30	TRBJ1-6	NA	CAWSPRGSPLHF
TRBV7-6	TRBJ2-2	NA	CASSKTSGSAGELFF
TRBV9	TRBJ2-2	NA	CASSVKRGPNTGELFF
TRBV6-4	TRBJ2-1	NA	CASSEGGRTNNEQFF
TRBV2	TRBJ2-5	NA	CASSPEMNRGTGTQYF
TRBV15	TRBJ2-5	NA	CATSGRTSGRWSGQETQYF
TRBV27	TRBJ2-3	NA	CASSSPGLAGGKADTQYF
TRBV4-2	TRBJ2-5	NA	CASSQGTGPEYF
TRBV2	TRBJ1-1	once	CASSEWVQGHTEAFF
TRBV4-1	TRBJ1-5	NA	CASSPVDSLGQPQHF
TRBV18	TRBJ2-7	NA	CASSPGTGLSYEQYF
TRBV5-1	TRBJ2-3	NA	CASSSRTPTPDTQYF
TRBV9	TRBJ2-2	once	CASSVLPTSMGTGELFF